This note documents a single T cell receptor beta chain sequence. In the source study's methods: It was from reference gene primer amplification that nucleated cell counts were estimated. Profiling relied on immunoSEQ multiplex PCR, and the TCRdb table lists in-frame clones only, not all of them. D and trimming were read from the DNA, whereas the V and J calls and clone size are those reported in that table. This table holds about 300,000 clones, roughly 90% found once. This record belongs to a study of blood T cell repertoires in COVID-19. Looked up from germline, CDR1 is SGHRS and CDR2 is YFSETQ. V lost 4 bases, J lost 6 bases, and 10 bases stayed unmatched. The CDR3 is 15 amino acids.

V and J are TRBV5-1 and TRBJ1-1; 9 bases align to TRBD1. The sequence was obtained from a young man who had recovered from COVID-19. Input material: peripheral blood. The CDR3 here is CASSAGTGHNAEAFF. DNA for the CDR3: TGCGCCAGCAGCGCCGGGACAGGGCATAACGCTGAAGCTTTCTTT.